This T cell receptor (beta chain) was recorded in a study of siplizumab effects on memory and regulatory T cells (dated by TCRdb to between 2018 and 2021). A note on the overall study: The effect of the anti-CD2 antibody siplizumab on alloreactive T-cell subsets was examined in allogeneic mixed lymphocyte reactions constructed from human PBMCs. The paper's findings and limits, for the study overall: No functional confirmation was obtained for the suppressive function of proliferating Tregs from siplizumab cultures. Greater diversity appeared to be present in unstimulated naive T cells than in memory T cells, and a substantial contribution to the alloresponse seemed to be made by naive cells. Among mappable alloreactive CD4+ clones, the Treg-derived fraction averaged approximately 69% with siplizumab versus around 27% in control reactions. For roughly 80-95% of proliferating CD4+ or CD8+ clones, no naive or memory phenotype could be assigned. The cumulative frequency of alloreactive sequences that could be traced back to unstimulated CD4+ memory T cells was significantly reduced by siplizumab. Because sequences at frequencies below about 10^-5 were poorly captured, only a minor fraction of alloreactive clones could be mapped back to unstimulated subsets.

From a lookup of the germline V gene, CDR1 and CDR2 are SGHDT and YYEEEE. V was cut back by 4 bases and J by 2 bases, leaving a gap of 9 bases between them. Reading from cysteine to phenylalanine, the CDR3 counts 13 amino acids. The retained sequence is limited to the CDR3, 39 bases, with the frame set at the first base. Sorted unstimulated T cells and proliferating T cells recovered from mixed lymphocyte reactions were subjected to TCRbeta CDR3 sequencing. Fresh whole blood from 9 to 11 HLA-typed healthy donors was used to isolate PBMCs. About this clone: No cognate antigen has been identified for it. No much larger clonotype is one base removed from it; base qualities were not supplied.

Library method: the immunoSEQ multiplex PCR assay. Each sample had 10^5 or so TCR templates assayed by the deep sequencing platform. Genomic DNA extracted from sorted T cells was used for TCRbeta CDR3 sequencing. The source study handled its data this way. The R programming language was used for clonal analysis of TCRbeta CDR3 data. Alloreactive CD4+ and CD8+ clones were identified by comparing unstimulated samples to CFSE-low samples taken after the reaction. Regulatory or non-regulatory origin of alloreactive CD4+ clones was assigned by matching sequences to the sorted unstimulated Treg and non-Treg repertoires. This immuneACCESS table, as held by TCRdb, lists in-frame sequences with V and J called but not all clones. Of the missing ones, under half trace to an unresolved V gene in checked studies; the others have no known cause. That table supplies the V and J calls and clone size; D and trimming were determined from the DNA. The sample table records about 72,000 clones; about 89% of these occur just once. The ten largest clones represent around 29% of the sample.

This receptor was obtained from a human donor in good health. Recombination linked TRBV5-6 to TRBJ1-1; TRBD1 is a possible D gene, resting on 5 matching bases. Sample: CD8+ T cells sorted from blood. DNA sequence: TGTGCCAGCAGCGTACAGGAAAACACTGAAGCTTTCTTT. It encodes CASSVQENTEAFF. Full variable domain (CDR3 extended with the reference TRBV5-6 and TRBJ1-1 proteins): DAGVTQSPTHLIKTRGQQVTLRCSPKSGHDTVSWYQQALGQGPQFIFQYYEEEERQRGNFPDRFSGHQFPNYSSELNVNALLLGDSALYLCASSVQENTEAFFGQGTRLTVV.